This entry lists 10 T cell receptor beta chains sequenced from one sample in a study of identical twins. Each CDR3 protein gets one entry after TCRdb re-called the 5' RACE reads with MiXCR. The table includes under 800,000 distinct CDR3 sequences, 21% detected once. These same records also appear under a second study, on T cells expressing NK-cell markers.

Input material: PBMCs. The receptors originated from a woman in her late teens or twenties in good health.

There are many counts of this clonotype. The CDR3 nucleotides read TGTGCCAGCAGCCCAAGACAGGGTCGTGGGCAAGAGACCCAGTACTTC. Residues: CASSPRQGRGQETQYF. This sequence joins TRBV28 and TRBJ2-5; 7 nucleotides agree with TRBD1. Trimming took 6 bases from V and 2 from J; bases not matched to a gene: 12. The CDR3 is made up of 16 amino acids. Germline-derived CDR1 and CDR2 are MDHEN and SYDVKM.

The rearrangement links TRBV12-3 or TRBV12-4 to TRBJ2-7; 8 positions match TRBD1. The CDR3 spans 14 residues. The ends lost 6 bases at V and 4 bases at J; junction bases unmatched: 8. CDR3 in DNA: TGTGCCAGCAGAACCGGGACAGGCAAATACGAGCAGTACTTC. This sequence encodes CASRTGTGKYEQYF.

This clonotype came up many times. The chain joins TRBV12-3 or TRBV12-4 to TRBJ2-7; a weak D match, TRBD1 (5 bases). Trimming cost V 2 bases and J 5 bases, with 13 bases left between them. This CDR3 contains 14 residues. In DNA form, the CDR3 reads TGTGCCAGCAGTTTAAGGGGCAGGGTCAACGAGCAGTACTTC. This encodes CASSLRGRVNEQYF.

This clonotype appeared a few times. This chain uses TRBV20-1 with TRBJ2-1; possible D gene TRBD2, 5 bases. V shed 4 bases and J shed 1 base, with 11 bases lying between them. The germline V gene encodes CDR1 DFQATT and CDR2 SNEGSKA (reference sequence). The CDR3 has 14 residues. CDR3 DNA sequence: TGCAGTGCTAACAAAGCGGTTTCCTACAATGAGCAGTTCTTC. Its translation: CSANKAVSYNEQFF.

A few counts support this clonotype. This chain joins TRBV29-1 and TRBJ1-1; no firm D call. The CDR3 has 12 amino acids. Trimming left V 7 bases short and J 2 bases short, with 11 bases between. Germline V gives CDR1 SQVTM, CDR2 ANQGSEA. DNA for the CDR3: TGCAGCGGATATTACAGAAACACTGAAGCTTTCTTT. Encoded protein: CSGYYRNTEAFF.

This clonotype was counted between two and nine times. V gene TRBV5-1 combines with J gene TRBJ2-2; TRBD2 is a possible D gene (5 bases). With 0 bases removed from V and 6 bases from J, the gap between germline ends came to 9 bases. The CDR3 contains 14 residues. CDR1 and CDR2 (germline): SGHRS, YFSETQ. CDR3 loop: CASSLAGSAGELFF. The CDR3 DNA reads TGCGCCAGCAGCTTGGCGGGATCGGCCGGGGAGCTGTTTTTT.

In nucleotides, the CDR3 is TGCGCCAGCAGCCGACAACAGACAGGGTTGGGGGGGATGACCTACGAGCAGTACTTC. Its translation is CASSRQQTGLGGMTYEQYF. The chain has TRBV4-3 and TRBJ2-7; perhaps D is TRBD1 or TRBD2 (7 bases each). CDR3 length: 19 amino acids. Trimming cost V 4 bases and J 2 bases, with 27 bases left between them. Germline V gene data show CDR1 as LGHNA and CDR2 as YSLEER.

This sequence joins TRBV20-1 and TRBJ2-1; 10 bases map to TRBD2. The germline CDR1 and CDR2 sequences are DFQATT and SNEGSKA (reference sequence). This CDR3 has 16 residues. Unmatched junction bases numbered 6, after V lost 3 bases and J lost 1 base. The CDR3 sequence is CSASSQAGGSYNEQFF. The CDR3 DNA follows: TGCAGTGCTAGCTCTCAAGCGGGGGGGTCCTACAATGAGCAGTTCTTC.

This sequence joins TRBV20-1 and TRBJ2-1; no clear D gene. Per the germline V gene, CDR1 is DFQATT and CDR2 is SNEGSKA (reference sequence). This CDR3 is 12 amino acids long. The V gene lost 6 bases and the J gene lost 2 bases, with 8 bases spanning the gap. The CDR3 region has the DNA TGCAGTGCCTCCGGACCCTACAATGAGCAGTTCTTC. Its translation: CSASGPYNEQFF.

This clonotype was picked up a small number of times. The rearrangement uses TRBV11-2 and TRBJ2-7, with D uncertain. V was pared by 1 base and J by 5 bases, with 9 bases between. The CDR3 has 13 residues. Looked up from germline, CDR1 is SGHAT and CDR2 is FQNNGV. CDR3 in DNA: TGTGCCAGCAGCTTAGTTCTTGGGAACGAGCAGTACTTC. It encodes CASSLVLGNEQYF.